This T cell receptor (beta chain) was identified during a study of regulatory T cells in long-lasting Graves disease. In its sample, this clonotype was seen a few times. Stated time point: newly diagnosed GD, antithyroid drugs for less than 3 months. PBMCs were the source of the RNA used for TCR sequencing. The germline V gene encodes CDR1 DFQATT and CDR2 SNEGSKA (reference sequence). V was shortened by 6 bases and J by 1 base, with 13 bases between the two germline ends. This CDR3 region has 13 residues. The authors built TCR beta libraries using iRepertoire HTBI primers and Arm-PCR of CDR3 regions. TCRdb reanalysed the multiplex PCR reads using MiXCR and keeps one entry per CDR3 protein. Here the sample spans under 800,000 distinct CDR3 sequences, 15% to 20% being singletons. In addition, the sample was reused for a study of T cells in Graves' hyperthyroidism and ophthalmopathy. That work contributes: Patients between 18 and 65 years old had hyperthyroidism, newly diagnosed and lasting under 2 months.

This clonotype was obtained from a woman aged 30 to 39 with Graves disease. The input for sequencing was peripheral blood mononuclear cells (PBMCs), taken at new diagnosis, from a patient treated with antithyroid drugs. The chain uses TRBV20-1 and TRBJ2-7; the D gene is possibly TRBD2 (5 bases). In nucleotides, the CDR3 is TGCAGTGCCCCGAGACCGGGATCCTACGAGCAGTACTTC. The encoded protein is CSAPRPGSYEQYF.